The 31 T cell receptor beta chains in this list originate from one sample, sequenced in a study of blood T cell repertoires in COVID-19. The data were produced by immunoSEQ multiplex PCR, yet TCRdb's version contains in-frame clones alone and is incomplete. The sample has approximately 10,000 clones, about 83% seen once; the top ten hold roughly 30%. The source material was peripheral blood. Every receptor here comes from a man between 45 and 60 years old with active COVID-19.

The chain couples TRBV5-4 to TRBJ1-3, with D unresolved. V gave up 0 bases and J gave up 0 bases, with 13 bases separating them. CDR1 SGHNT and CDR2 YYREEE come from the germline V gene (reference sequence). This CDR3 has 17 residues. The CDR3 reads CASSLDGGLHSGNTIYF. The CDR3 nucleotides read TGTGCCAGCAGCTTGGACGGAGGTCTCCACTCTGGAAACACCATATATTTT.

The chain carries TRBV2 and TRBJ1-1; D gene uncertain. CDR1 SNHLY and CDR2 FYNNEI come from the germline V gene. V was shortened by 1 base and J by 3 bases, with 18 bases between the two germline ends. The CDR3 runs 17 residues. The CDR3 spells CASSEGVLGNGDTEAFF. The CDR3 DNA follows: TGTGCCAGCAGTGAAGGAGTTTTGGGGAACGGGGACACTGAAGCTTTCTTT.

This clone was seen a handful of times. The chain links TRBV4-2 to TRBJ2-7, with TRBD2 as a possible D gene (5 bases). Germline V gene data show CDR1 as LGHNA and CDR2 as YNFKEQ. CDR3 length equals 13 residues. Trimming stripped 2 bases from V and 2 bases from J, with 7 bases between. CDR3 nucleotides: TGTGCCAGCAGCCAAAGCGGTCCCTACGAGCAGTACTTC. Its protein is CASSQSGPYEQYF.

The rearrangement joins TRBV5-1 to TRBJ1-2; TRBD1 matches 7 bases. The trim removed 5 bases at V and 1 base at J, leaving 11 bases unmatched. CDR3 length equals 16 residues. Germline V lookup: CDR1 SGHRS, CDR2 YFSETQ. The CDR3 bases are TGCGCCAGCAGACCGCCAGAGACAGGGATTAACTATGGCTACACCTTC. Translated, it gives CASRPPETGINYGYTF.

The chain links TRBV2 to TRBJ2-2; TRBD1 aligns across 9 bases. Trimming removed 4 bases from V and 5 bases from J; junction bases left unmatched: 11. The CDR3 has 17 residues. From germline, CDR1 is SNHLY and CDR2 FYNNEI. This CDR3 reads CASSAPSPGTGTGELFF. DNA for the CDR3: TGTGCCAGCAGTGCCCCCTCCCCCGGGACAGGGACCGGGGAGCTGTTTTTT.

The DNA for the CDR3 is TGCGCCAGCAGCCATCGACTAGCGGATTCCTACAATGAGCAGTTCTTC. As protein: CASSHRLADSYNEQFF. This chain uses TRBV4-1 with TRBJ2-1, with 9 positions matching TRBD2. With V trimmed by 3 bases and J by 1 base, 4 bases remained unmatched. In germline, CDR1 is MGHRA, CDR2 YSYEKL. The CDR3 runs 16 residues.

V and J are TRBV5-6 and TRBJ1-2, with 9 bases matching TRBD1. The CDR3 contains 15 residues. Trimming cost V 4 bases and J 4 bases; bases outside gene matches: 8. Germline V gene sequence: CDR1 SGHDT, CDR2 YYEEEE. The CDR3 coding sequence is TGTGCCAGCAGCACGGGGACAGGGTTGGTCTATGGCTACACCTTC. It encodes CASSTGTGLVYGYTF.

This clone has a single count. The chain employs TRBV7-6 and TRBJ2-1, with 9 bases identical to TRBD2. Germline lookup yields CDR1 SGHVS and CDR2 FNYEAQ. CDR3 length: 15 residues. V lost 0 bases to trimming and J lost 8 bases; unmatched junction nucleotides: 5. The CDR3 DNA is TGTGCCAGCAGCTTAGCGCGGGAGGGCCGCGATGAGCAGTTCTTC. It specifies CASSLAREGRDEQFF.

The chain recombines TRBV5-1 with TRBJ2-5; 8 bases agree with TRBD2. The junction had 14 bases not matched to a gene; V was cut back by 0 bases and J by 4 bases. Per germline, CDR1 SGHRS and CDR2 YFSETQ. The CDR3 spans 18 residues. The CDR3 loop is CASSLDPREAHRGETQYF. Here the CDR3 DNA reads TGCGCCAGCAGCTTGGATCCGCGGGAGGCCCATAGGGGAGAGACCCAGTACTTC.

Of note for this clone: This clone may be a read error of a much larger clone one base away. The rearrangement uses TRBV7-3 and TRBJ2-1; D not certain. This CDR3 comprises 12 residues. CDR1 is SGHTA, CDR2 FQGTGA, per germline. Between the trimmed V and J ends, which lost 5 bases and 6 bases, there was a span of 8 bases. The CDR3, as DNA: TGTGCCAGCAGCCTAGGCAGCAATGAGCAGTTCTTC. Residues: CASSLGSNEQFF.

This sequence joins TRBV2 and TRBJ2-7; TRBD1 aligns across 7 bases. CDR1 and CDR2 from the germline V gene are SNHLY and FYNNEI. This CDR3 has 13 amino acids. The V and J ends lost 8 bases and 3 bases, in that order; junction bases with no gene match: 7. The CDR3, as DNA: TGTGCCAGCTTTTCGGGACAGAGCTACGAGCAGTACTTC. The encoded protein is CASFSGQSYEQYF.

This chain links TRBV20-1 with TRBJ2-5; TRBD2 matches 11 bases. The CDR3 has 14 amino acids. Looked up from germline, CDR1 is DFQATT and CDR2 is SNEGSKA (reference sequence). Trimming at V came to 3 bases and at J to 2 bases, leaving 2 bases not matched to a gene. For the CDR3, the DNA is TGCAGTGCTAGTCTAGCGGGAGGTCAAGAGACCCAGTACTTC. Encoded protein: CSASLAGGQETQYF.

This clone showed up just once. V is TRBV7-8 and J is TRBJ1-2, with D perhaps matching TRBD1 (5 bases). The CDR3 length is 15 residues. Looked up from germline, CDR1 is SGHVS and CDR2 is FQNEAQ. With 5 bases removed from V and 0 bases from J, the gap between germline ends came to 13 bases. The CDR3 region is CASSPVGGTNYGYTF. The CDR3 DNA follows: TGTGCCAGCAGCCCTGTGGGGGGTACTAACTATGGCTACACCTTC.

The chain links TRBV19 to TRBJ2-7; TRBD1 aligns across 8 bases. With 5 bases clipped from V and 2 bases from J, the junction kept 2 bases outside the gene matches. The germline V gene encodes CDR1 LNHDA and CDR2 SQIVND (reference sequence). This CDR3 is 13 amino acids long. In DNA form, the CDR3 reads TGTGCCAGTAGTCCGACAGGGGCCTACGAGCAGTACTTC. Its protein is CASSPTGAYEQYF.

CDR3 in DNA: TGTGCCAGCAGTTTGTACAGGGGCACAGATACGCAGTATTTT. This translates into CASSLYRGTDTQYF. The rearrangement uses TRBV28 and TRBJ2-3; D is possibly TRBD1 (6 bases). CDR1 is MDHEN and CDR2 is SYDVKM in the germline V gene. CDR3 length: 14 residues. V gave up 3 bases and J gave up 1 base, with 8 bases separating them.

V and J are TRBV3-1 (or the pseudogene TRBV3-2) and TRBJ2-1; 11 bases are shared with TRBD2. The length of the CDR3 is 13 residues. The germline V gene encodes CDR1 LGHDT and CDR2 YNNKEL (reference sequence). V was pared by 4 bases and J by 9 bases, with 2 bases of the junction left unmatched. The CDR3 DNA follows: TGTGCCAGCAGCCTCGGGACTAGCGGTGAGCAGTTCTTC. This sequence encodes CASSLGTSGEQFF.

The chain uses TRBV27 and TRBJ1-1, with D perhaps TRBD1 (6 bases). The CDR3 has 15 amino acids. With 0 bases removed from V and 9 bases from J, the gap between germline ends came to 17 bases. CDR1 and CDR2 from the germline V gene are MNHEY and SMNVEV (reference sequence). The CDR3 sequence is CASSLSGGGSGQAFF. The CDR3 bases are TGTGCCAGCAGTTTATCAGGGGGGGGTTCAGGGCAAGCTTTCTTT.

The chain couples TRBV27 to TRBJ2-7, with 7 positions matching TRBD1. V shed 0 bases and J 1 base; nucleotides not matched to a gene: 6. This CDR3 spans 16 amino acids. Germline V gene sequence: CDR1 MNHEY, CDR2 SMNVEV (reference sequence). The DNA of the CDR3 is TGTGCCAGCAGTTTATCTGAGGGGGCTTGGTCCTACGAGCAGTACTTC. Protein: CASSLSEGAWSYEQYF.

The chain carries TRBV23-1 and TRBJ1-3; possibly TRBD1 for D (5 bases). TRBV23-1 is designated an ORF whose function remains uncertain. The CDR3 runs 16 residues. Trimming stripped 6 bases from V and 4 bases from J, with 19 bases between. Written as DNA, the CDR3 is TGCGCCAGCAGCCCAATGCGGGGGTCGGCCGGAAACACCATATATTTT. Its translation: CASSPMRGSAGNTIYF.

The chain joins TRBV5-1 to TRBJ2-6; 11 bases are shared with TRBD2. The V gene end was trimmed by 7 bases and the J gene end by 0 bases; junction bases not matched to a gene: 9. The CDR3 has 18 amino acids. Looked up from germline, CDR1 is SGHRS and CDR2 is YFSETQ. CDR3 sequence (DNA): TGCGCCAGCTTCGGACTAGCGGGTGGGAACTCTGGGGCCAACGTCCTGACTTTC. It encodes CASFGLAGGNSGANVLTF.

The chain joins TRBV14 to TRBJ1-4; 7 bases are shared with TRBD1. The CDR3 spans 16 residues. Trimming removed 3 bases from V and 8 bases from J; junction bases left unmatched: 12. Germline assignment: CDR1 SGHDN and CDR2 FVKESK. The CDR3 protein is CASSQLPGQTGEKLFF. The CDR3 bases are TGTGCCAGCAGCCAGCTTCCGGGACAGACGGGCGAAAAACTGTTTTTT.

V is TRBV5-4 and J is TRBJ2-1; 10 nucleotides match TRBD2. Germline CDR1 reads SGHNT; CDR2 reads YYREEE (reference sequence). CDR3 length: 13 residues. The junction had 3 bases not matched to a gene; V was cut back by 2 bases and J by 10 bases. CDR3 in DNA: TGTGCCAGCAGCTTCGGGACTAGCGACGAGCAGTTCTTC. It yields the protein CASSFGTSDEQFF.

The chain recombines TRBV28 with TRBJ2-7; 14 positions match TRBD2. J gave up 4 bases and V 6 bases, and 8 bases lay outside the gene matches. CDR3 size: 16 residues. Germline V gene lookup returns CDR1 MDHEN and CDR2 SYDVKM. The CDR3 reads CASSLEGLAGVYEQYF. The CDR3, as DNA: TGTGCCAGCAGCCTCGAGGGACTAGCGGGAGTTTACGAGCAGTACTTC.

This clone appeared a few times. The CDR3 DNA sequence: TGTGCCAGCAGTTACTCCCTCGGGAGCTCCTACGAGCAGTACTTC. Translating gives CASSYSLGSSYEQYF. The genes are TRBV6-2 or TRBV6-3 and TRBJ2-7, with D perhaps TRBD2 (6 bases). There are 15 residues in the CDR3. The germline V gene encodes CDR1 MNHEY and CDR2 SVGEGT. Between the trimmed V and J ends, which lost 0 bases and 0 bases, there was a span of 9 bases.

This sequence joins TRBV5-6 and TRBJ2-1; 10 nucleotides agree with TRBD1. This CDR3 is 14 amino acids long. The V gene end was trimmed by 6 bases and the J gene end by 7 bases; junction bases not matched to a gene: 7. Germline assignment: CDR1 SGHDT and CDR2 YYEEEE. The CDR3 region has the DNA TGTGCCAGCAACCGACAGGGGGCGCGGAATGAGCAGTTCTTC. This sequence encodes CASNRQGARNEQFF.

The rearrangement links TRBV7-6 to TRBJ2-1; 11 bases agree with TRBD2. V lost 2 bases and J lost 6; bases outside the gene matches: 9. This CDR3 region has 17 residues. Per germline, CDR1 SGHVS and CDR2 FNYEAQ. The CDR3 DNA is TGTGCCAGCAGCTTAACTGATTTAGCGGGAGGGCTCAATGAGCAGTTCTTC. Amino acid sequence: CASSLTDLAGGLNEQFF.

This chain uses TRBV10-1 with TRBJ2-5, with TRBD1 identical over 8 bases. CDR1 is WNHNN, CDR2 SYGVQD, per germline (reference sequence). V was clipped by 4 bases and J by 0 bases; unmatched bases: 7. The CDR3 is 16 amino acids. The CDR3 sequence is CASSATGTGHQETQYF. The CDR3 DNA reads as TGCGCCAGCAGTGCTACGGGGACAGGCCACCAAGAGACCCAGTACTTC.

V and J are TRBV18 and TRBJ1-1, with 10 bases identical to TRBD1. Germline V lookup: CDR1 KGHSH, CDR2 LQKENI. The CDR3 is made up of 15 amino acids. The V segment lost 2 bases and the J segment 4 bases; nucleotides outside the gene matches: 4. CDR3 protein: CASSPGQGGGTEAFF. The DNA of the CDR3 is TGTGCCAGCTCACCAGGACAGGGGGGCGGCACTGAAGCTTTCTTT.

This chain links TRBV27 with TRBJ2-7, with 9 bases aligning to TRBD1. CDR1 is MNHEY, CDR2 SMNVEV, per germline (reference sequence). CDR3 length equals 17 residues. Losses at the gene ends were 4 bases for V and 4 bases for J; bases not matched to a gene: 14. The CDR3 sequence: CASSSGVGTGTSYEQYF. DNA of the CDR3: TGTGCCAGCAGTTCGGGGGTGGGGACAGGGACTTCTTACGAGCAGTACTTC.

The chain joins TRBV9 to TRBJ2-7, with 10 nucleotides matching TRBD2. With V trimmed by 3 bases and J by 3 bases, 3 bases remained unmatched. This CDR3 contains 14 residues. The V gene's germline CDR1 is SGDLS and CDR2 YYNGEE. CDR3 region: CASSASGRFYEQYF. CDR3 coding DNA: TGTGCCAGCAGCGCTAGCGGGAGATTCTACGAGCAGTACTTC.

J is TRBJ2-3 and V is TRBV7-3, with 14 bases fitting TRBD2. Trimming cost V 0 bases and J 3 bases; bases outside gene matches: 5. CDR3 length: 18 residues. Germline CDR1 SGHTA, CDR2 FQGTGA. CDR3 in amino acids: CASSLTRTSGRRTDTQYF. The CDR3 nucleotides are TGTGCCAGCAGCTTAACAAGGACTAGCGGGAGGAGGACAGATACGCAGTATTTT.